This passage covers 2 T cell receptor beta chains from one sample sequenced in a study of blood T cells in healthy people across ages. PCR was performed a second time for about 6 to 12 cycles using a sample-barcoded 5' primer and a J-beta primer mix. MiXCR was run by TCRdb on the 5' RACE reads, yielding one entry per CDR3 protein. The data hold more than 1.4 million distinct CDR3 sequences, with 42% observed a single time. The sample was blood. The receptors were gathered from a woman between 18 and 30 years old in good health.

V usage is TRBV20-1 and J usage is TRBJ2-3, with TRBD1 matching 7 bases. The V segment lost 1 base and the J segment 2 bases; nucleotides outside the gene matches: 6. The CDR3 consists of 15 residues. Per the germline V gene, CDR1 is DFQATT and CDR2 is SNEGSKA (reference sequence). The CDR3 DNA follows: TGCAGTGCTAGAGCCACAGGGGCCCCCACAGATACGCAGTATTTT. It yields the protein CSARATGAPTDTQYF.

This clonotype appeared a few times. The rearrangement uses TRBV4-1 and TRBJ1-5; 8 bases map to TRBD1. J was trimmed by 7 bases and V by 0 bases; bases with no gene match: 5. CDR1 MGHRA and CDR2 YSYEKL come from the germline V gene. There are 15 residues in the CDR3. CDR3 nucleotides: TGCGCCAGCAGCCAAGAGCAGGGGGCAGAGCAGCCCCAGCATTTT. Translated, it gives CASSQEQGAEQPQHF.